This TCR beta chain was captured in a study of cytomegalovirus exposure and HLA in healthy donors (dated by TCRdb to the late 2010s). For the study in its entirety: A later analysis indicated that the 95 to 150 validation repertoires were generated on the platform also employed for the 670 or so repertoires of the first cohort. The aim of the study was to test whether cataloging public T cell receptors could identify signatures of past pathogen exposure. Along with the roughly 700-subject first cohort, a separate validation cohort of approximately 110 different subjects was used. The study combined high-throughput TCR immunosequencing, statistical association of individual TCRs with disease status, and machine learning to predict cytomegalovirus infection status.

Spanning cysteine to phenylalanine, the CDR3 consists of 14 amino acids. Just CDR3 DNA is preserved here, 42 bases in frame from base 1. CDR1 LNHDA and CDR2 SQIVND were looked up in the germline V gene (reference sequence). Unmatched junction bases come to 8, with V trimmed by 6 bases and J by 4 bases. The donors belonged to the validation cohort of about 130 subjects, which was separate from the roughly 680-subject first cohort. Libraries were constructed by the immunoSEQ multiplex PCR assay. On the authors' methods: A statistical classification framework was built to diagnose cytomegalovirus status from the catalog of TCR beta chain sequences. Sourced from immuneACCESS, this table was stored by TCRdb with only in-frame sequences that have V and J called. A share of the clones is absent; for the studies checked, an unresolved V gene accounts for under half, and the remainder has no known explanation. The V and J calls and clone size come from that table; D and trimming were worked out from the DNA. In all, the sample holds 300,000 to 350,000 clones, and nearly 90% of those were seen once. The ten largest clonotypes hold over 0.9% of the sample.

This clone was seen a handful of times. Its antigen is not yet known. Per-base qualities were not stored, and no clone one base away is much larger. Study-wide findings and limitations: In vitro tests confirmed that three of the cytomegalovirus-associated TCR beta chains recognize cytomegalovirus antigens. The study gave a list of 150 to 200 TCR beta chains associated with cytomegalovirus. Subsequent analysis determined that TCRs grouped into clusters in the first cohort also showed a tendency toward co-occurrence across the 120 or so validation repertoires, and 94% of cluster scores exceeded 0. The classifier was reported to diagnose cytomegalovirus status with high specificity and sensitivity in both the original cohort and the validation cohort. Across donors, most TCR sequences were observed very rarely, whereas some public TCRs were present in many individuals. A later analysis had no HLA typing for the validation cohort, so co-occurrence there was scored across all 130 or so repertoires. It was suggested by the authors that the approach could potentially be generalized to other disease states and immunological phenotypes.

The receptor's source is a man aged 25-45 years in good health and CMV-seronegative. Sample: PBMCs. The chain joins TRBV19 to TRBJ1-2, with 7 bases aligning to TRBD1. CDR3 reads: CASSQGGAVYGYTF. The sequenced DNA: TGTGCCAGTAGCCAAGGGGGCGCGGTCTATGGCTACACCTTC. Reference TRBV19 and TRBJ1-2 proteins supply the regions before and after the CDR3; the full variable domain is: DGGITQSPKYLFRKEGQNVTLSCEQNLNHDAMYWYRQDPGQGLRLIYYSQIVNDFQKGDIAEGYSVSREKKESFPLTVTSAQKNPTAFYLCASSQGGAVYGYTFGSGTRLTVV.